Included here is one T cell receptor beta chain sequence, with context. The germline gives CDR1 SEHNR, CDR2 FQNEAQ (reference sequence). Trimming stripped 3 bases from V and 4 bases from J, with 13 bases between. The CDR3 spans 15 residues. The data were taken from a study of cytomegalovirus exposure and HLA in healthy donors. Vbeta (60) and Jbeta (13) primers were used in the PCR. Repertoires were generated with immunoSEQ multiplex PCR, while TCRdb's copy carries only in-frame clones and drops some. Of under 200,000 clones listed, around 73% are singletons. The chain recombines TRBV7-9 with TRBJ1-5; D may be TRBD1 (5 bases). This TCR derives from a man aged 60-69 years in good health and CMV-seronegative. Sample: PBMCs. Here the CDR3 reads CASSLGGTKNQPQHF. The CDR3 DNA follows: TGTGCCAGCAGCTTGGGGGGGACCAAAAATCAGCCCCAGCATTTT.